The 24 T cell receptor beta chains listed next were all sequenced from one sample in a study of blood T cell repertoires in COVID-19. Generated by immunoSEQ multiplex PCR, the TCRdb table keeps only in-frame clones and is missing some. The data contain 300,000 or so clones, approximately 84% of them singletons. Sequencing input: PBMCs or T cells enriched from blood (not recorded which). The receptors derive from a woman between 25 and 40 years old who had recovered from COVID-19.

The DNA for the CDR3 is TGTGCCTGGTCCAGGGTTTTGGAGGAAAAACTGTTTTTT. This sequence encodes CAWSRVLEEKLFF. The V and J genes are TRBV30 and TRBJ1-4, with a weak D call TRBD1 (5 bases). Deletions cut 5 bases from V and 8 bases from J, with 15 bases between. Germline V gene data show CDR1 as GTSNPN and CDR2 as SVGIG (reference sequence). The CDR3 spans 13 residues.

This chain connects TRBV5-6 to TRBJ2-3; TRBD1 aligns across 7 bases. Germline assignment: CDR1 SGHDT and CDR2 YYEEEE. V trimming: 4 bases; J trimming: 3 bases; junction bases outside the gene matches: 5. This CDR3 is 14 amino acids long. This CDR3 is CASSKGTATDTQYF. DNA of the CDR3: TGTGCCAGCAGCAAAGGGACAGCAACAGATACGCAGTATTTT.

The chain uses TRBV6-5 and TRBJ2-7, with 9 bases matching TRBD1. Germline CDR1 and CDR2: MNHEY and SVGAGI. This CDR3 has 16 amino acids. The trim removed 2 bases at V and 3 bases at J, leaving 8 bases unmatched. This chain's CDR3 is CASSYVTGTGFYEQYF. CDR3 sequence (DNA): TGTGCCAGCAGTTACGTCACCGGGACAGGGTTCTACGAGCAGTACTTC.

The V gene is TRBV11-2, the J gene TRBJ2-2, with D tentatively TRBD2 (5 bases). V lost 2 bases to trimming and J lost 3 bases, with 13 bases between them. Germline V gene sequence: CDR1 SGHAT, CDR2 FQNNGV. This CDR3 has 16 amino acids. The CDR3 DNA is TGTGCCAGCAGCTTATTAGACGAGAGGGACACCGGGGAGCTGTTTTTT. The encoded protein is CASSLLDERDTGELFF.

The rearrangement uses TRBV4-1 and TRBJ2-3; maybe TRBD1 (6 bases). V was clipped by 1 base and J by 0 bases, with 11 bases between them. Germline-derived CDR1 and CDR2 are MGHRA and YSYEKL. The length of the CDR3 is 16 residues. The CDR3 DNA reads TGCGCCAGCAGCCAAGTCCTGGGGGCGAGCACAGATACGCAGTATTTT. This sequence encodes CASSQVLGASTDTQYF.

The chain combines TRBV7-6 with TRBJ1-1, with D perhaps matching TRBD1 (5 bases). This CDR3 region has 19 residues. Deletions cut 2 bases from V and 2 bases from J, with 24 bases between. Germline loops: CDR1 SGHVS, CDR2 FNYEAQ. CDR3 nucleotides: TGTGCCAGCAGCTTACTCCAGGGCTTTGGCGGGGCGACCAACACTGAAGCTTTCTTT. Its translation is CASSLLQGFGGATNTEAFF.

CDR3 residues: CASSGTGRQPQHF. The CDR3, as DNA: TGTGCCAGTAGCGGGACAGGGCGGCAGCCCCAGCATTTT. The genes are TRBV19 and TRBJ1-5; 9 bases fit TRBD1. The V and J ends lost 6 bases and 7 bases, in that order; junction bases with no gene match: 4. The CDR3 spans 13 residues. The germline CDR1 and CDR2 sequences are LNHDA and SQIVND (reference sequence). The complete variable domain, with remaining parts taken from reference TRBV19 and TRBJ1-5, reads DGGITQSPKYLFRKEGQNVTLSCEQNLNHDAMYWYRQDPGQGLRLIYYSQIVNDFQKGDIAEGYSVSREKKESFPLTVTSAQKNPTAFYLCASSGTGRQPQHFGDGTRLSIL.

This rearrangement joins TRBV5-5 to TRBJ2-7; TRBD1 matches 9 bases. J gave up 1 base and V 4 bases, and 6 bases lay outside the gene matches. CDR3 length equals 15 residues. CDR1 and CDR2 from the germline V gene are SGHKS and YYEKEE (reference sequence). CDR3 region: CASSPQGAVSYEQYF. The CDR3 region has the DNA TGTGCCAGCAGCCCACAGGGGGCAGTGTCCTACGAGCAGTACTTC.

The chain has TRBV4-1 and TRBJ1-5; D possibly corresponds to TRBD1 (6 bases). V was pared by 4 bases and J by 6 bases, with 16 bases between. The CDR3 has 15 amino acids. Germline V lookup: CDR1 MGHRA, CDR2 YSYEKL. The DNA of the CDR3 is TGCGCCAGCAGCCCGGGGCAGGGGTTCCGTCAGCCCCAGCATTTT. This translates into CASSPGQGFRQPQHF.

V gene TRBV28 combines with J gene TRBJ1-2; D gene ambiguous. The CDR3 consists of 14 residues. Per germline, CDR1 MDHEN and CDR2 SYDVKM. The V and J ends lost 5 bases and 8 bases respectively, with 18 bases between them. The CDR3 loop is CASSIPYLSVGYTF. CDR3 nucleotides: TGTGCCAGCAGTATCCCGTACCTATCGGTCGGCTACACCTTC.

The chain couples TRBV5-1 to TRBJ1-4; 9 bases line up with TRBD1. The length of the CDR3 is 15 residues. Per the germline V gene, CDR1 is SGHRS and CDR2 is YFSETQ. J lost 5 bases, V lost 4 bases, and 6 bases had no gene match. The CDR3 loop is CASSRRQGENEKLFF. Here the CDR3 DNA reads TGCGCCAGCAGCCGACGACAGGGGGAAAATGAAAAACTGTTTTTT.

This clone was picked up a small number of times. The chain links TRBV5-5 to TRBJ2-5; 8 positions agree with TRBD2. This CDR3 is built from 16 residues. Germline V CDR1 and CDR2: SGHKS, YYEKEE (reference sequence). Germline trimming cut 1 base from V and 5 bases from J; bases unmatched to any gene: 10. CDR3 loop: CASSLLPGGPEETQYF. The CDR3 DNA reads as TGTGCCAGCAGCTTGTTGCCGGGGGGGCCGGAGGAGACCCAGTACTTC.

The chain employs TRBV24-1 and TRBJ1-1; the D gene is possibly TRBD1 (6 bases). Trimming removed 5 bases from V and 7 bases from J, with 16 bases in between. In germline, CDR1 is KGHDR, CDR2 SFDVKD. The CDR3 spans 14 residues. CDR3 in amino acids: CATSASGEKGEAFF. The CDR3 nucleotides read TGTGCCACCAGTGCATCAGGGGAAAAAGGTGAAGCTTTCTTT.

The chain combines TRBV24-1 with TRBJ2-5, with 9 bases lining up with TRBD2. CDR1 and CDR2 (germline): KGHDR, SFDVKD. This CDR3 is built from 16 residues. V lost 2 bases to trimming and J lost 5 bases; unmatched junction nucleotides: 8. The CDR3 region is CATSDSAGGLGETQYF. The DNA for the CDR3 is TGTGCCACCAGTGATTCAGCGGGGGGTTTAGGCGAGACCCAGTACTTC.

The chain links TRBV7-9 to TRBJ2-1; D not certain. The CDR3 loop spans 14 amino acids. Deletions cut 6 bases from V and 0 bases from J, with 9 bases between. Germline V CDR1 and CDR2: SEHNR, FQNEAQ (reference sequence). CDR3 sequence (DNA): TGTGCCAGCAGTTACTCGAGCTCCTACAATGAGCAGTTCTTC. Residues: CASSYSSSYNEQFF.

This clone was counted a single time. J is TRBJ2-3 and V is TRBV5-4; maybe TRBD1 (5 bases). CDR3 length equals 16 residues. Trimming pared 2 bases from V and 0 bases from J, leaving 13 bases between. CDR1 and CDR2 (germline): SGHNT, YYREEE (reference sequence). CDR3 protein: CASSFAGAHSTDTQYF. CDR3 bases: TGTGCCAGCAGCTTCGCTGGGGCTCATAGCACAGATACGCAGTATTTT.

The chain combines TRBV5-1 with TRBJ1-2, with D possibly TRBD1 on 5 matching bases. Germline V gene lookup returns CDR1 SGHRS and CDR2 YFSETQ. The CDR3 is 15 amino acids. The V end was cut by 0 bases, the J end by 3 bases, with 12 bases between. This CDR3 is CASSLDGGFDYGYTF. The CDR3 DNA sequence: TGCGCCAGCAGCTTGGACGGGGGATTTGACTATGGCTACACCTTC.

The rearrangement uses TRBV3-1 (or the pseudogene TRBV3-2) and TRBJ2-3; no reliable D call. The CDR3 covers 14 residues. V lost 0 bases to trimming and J lost 0 bases, with 4 bases between them. Looked up from germline, CDR1 is LGHDT and CDR2 is YNNKEL (reference sequence). CDR3 sequence: CASSQDQSTDTQYF. CDR3 coding DNA: TGTGCCAGCAGCCAAGACCAGAGCACAGATACGCAGTATTTT.

The chain recombines TRBV10-3 with TRBJ2-1; 9 bases align to TRBD1. CDR3 length: 14 amino acids. Germline lookup yields CDR1 ENHRY and CDR2 SYGVKD. Unmatched junction bases numbered 6, after V lost 7 bases and J lost 5 bases. CDR3 protein: CAITGTGNHNEQFF. The DNA of the CDR3 is TGTGCCATCACCGGGACAGGGAACCACAATGAGCAGTTCTTC.

The chain uses TRBV9 and TRBJ2-2; the match to TRBD2 covers 9 bases. CDR3 length: 15 residues. CDR1 is SGDLS and CDR2 is YYNGEE in the germline V gene. The trim removed 5 bases at V and 1 base at J, leaving 3 bases unmatched. CDR3 in amino acids: CASSKAGGNTGELFF. CDR3 coding DNA: TGTGCCAGCAGTAAAGCGGGGGGGAACACCGGGGAGCTGTTTTTT.

The V and J genes are TRBV5-6 and TRBJ2-7, with TRBD1 as a possible D gene (6 bases). Germline CDR1 SGHDT, CDR2 YYEEEE. V dropped 3 bases and J dropped 6 bases, with 10 bases sitting between them. The length of the CDR3 is 12 residues. The DNA of the CDR3 is TGTGCCAGCAGCTGGGGGCAGGTCGAGCAGTACTTC. Translating gives CASSWGQVEQYF. Full variable domain (remainder filled in from reference TRBV5-6 and TRBJ2-7): DAGVTQSPTHLIKTRGQQVTLRCSPKSGHDTVSWYQQALGQGPQFIFQYYEEEERQRGNFPDRFSGHQFPNYSSELNVNALLLGDSALYLCASSWGQVEQYFGPGTRLTVT.

The chain has TRBV7-4 and TRBJ2-7; 10 nucleotides match TRBD1. The length of the CDR3 is 15 residues. V dropped 4 bases and J dropped 6; count of bases not matched to a gene: 9. Germline lookup yields CDR1 SGHVT and CDR2 SQSDAQ. The CDR3 reads CASSSPGTGVCEQYF. For the CDR3, the DNA is TGTGCCAGCAGCTCCCCCGGGACAGGGGTCTGCGAGCAGTACTTC.

This chain connects TRBV28 to TRBJ1-1; D gene ambiguous. V lost 2 bases to trimming and J lost 3 bases, with 16 bases between them. The V gene's germline CDR1 is MDHEN and CDR2 SYDVKM. CDR3 size: 16 residues. CDR3 sequence reads: CASSLVTGRRDTEAFF. Here the CDR3 DNA reads TGTGCCAGCAGTTTAGTGACGGGCAGGCGGGACACTGAAGCTTTCTTT. Complete variable domain (other parts from reference TRBV28 and TRBJ1-1): DVKVTQSSRYLVKRTGEKVFLECVQDMDHENMFWYRQDPGLGLRLIYFSYDVKMKEKGDIPEGYSVSREKKERFSLILESASTNQTSMYLCASSLVTGRRDTEAFFGQGTRLTVV.

This sequence joins TRBV7-2 and TRBJ2-2; possibly TRBD2 for D (6 bases). Per germline, CDR1 SGHTA and CDR2 FQGNSA. Trimming left V 0 bases short and J 4 bases short, with 9 bases between. The CDR3 is 15 amino acids. This chain's CDR3 is CASSLAGSPTGELFF. Here the CDR3 DNA reads TGTGCCAGCAGCTTAGCCGGGAGTCCCACCGGGGAGCTGTTTTTT.